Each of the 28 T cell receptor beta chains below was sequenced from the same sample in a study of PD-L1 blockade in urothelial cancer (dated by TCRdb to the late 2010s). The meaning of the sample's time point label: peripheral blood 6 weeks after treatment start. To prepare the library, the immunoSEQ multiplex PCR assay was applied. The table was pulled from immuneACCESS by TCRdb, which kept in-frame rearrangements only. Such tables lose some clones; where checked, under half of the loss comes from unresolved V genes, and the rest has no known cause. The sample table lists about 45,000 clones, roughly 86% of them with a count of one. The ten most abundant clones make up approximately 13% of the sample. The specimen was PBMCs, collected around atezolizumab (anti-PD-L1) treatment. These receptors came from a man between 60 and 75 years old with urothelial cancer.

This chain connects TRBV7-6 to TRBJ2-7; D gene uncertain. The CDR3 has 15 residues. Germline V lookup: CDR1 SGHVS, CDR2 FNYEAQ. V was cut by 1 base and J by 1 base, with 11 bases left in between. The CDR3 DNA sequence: TGTGCCAGCAGCTTAGGCGGAGTCAATTCCTACGAGCAGTACTTC. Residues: CASSLGGVNSYEQYF. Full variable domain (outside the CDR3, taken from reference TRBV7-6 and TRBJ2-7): GAGVSQSPRYKVTKRGQDVALRCDPISGHVSLYWYRQALGQGPEFLTYFNYEAQQDKSGLPNDRFSAERPEGSISTLTIQRTEQRDSAMYRCASSLGGVNSYEQYFGPGTRLTVT.

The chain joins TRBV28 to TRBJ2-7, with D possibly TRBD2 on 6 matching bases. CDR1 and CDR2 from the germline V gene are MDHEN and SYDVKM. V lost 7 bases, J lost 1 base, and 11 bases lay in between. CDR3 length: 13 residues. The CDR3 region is CASNSGVSYEQYF. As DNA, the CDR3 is TGTGCCAGCAATTCGGGGGTGTCCTACGAGCAGTACTTC.

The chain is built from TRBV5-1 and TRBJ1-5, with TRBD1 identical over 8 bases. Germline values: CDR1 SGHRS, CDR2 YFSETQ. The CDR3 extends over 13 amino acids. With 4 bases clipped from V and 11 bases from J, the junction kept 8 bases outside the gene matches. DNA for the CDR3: TGCGCCAGCAGCACCGGACAGGGAGAGGCCCAGCATTTT. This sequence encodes CASSTGQGEAQHF.

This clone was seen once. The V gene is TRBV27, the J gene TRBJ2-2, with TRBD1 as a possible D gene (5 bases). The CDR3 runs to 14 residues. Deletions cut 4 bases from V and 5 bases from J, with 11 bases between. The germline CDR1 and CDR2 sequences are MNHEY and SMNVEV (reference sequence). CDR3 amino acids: CASSSQATTGELFF. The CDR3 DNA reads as TGTGCCAGCAGTTCACAGGCCACGACCGGGGAGCTGTTTTTT.

CDR3 coding DNA: TGTGCCAGCAGCCGTGGACAAACCTCTGGAAACACCATATATTTT. Translating it yields CASSRGQTSGNTIYF. The rearrangement links TRBV2 to TRBJ1-3, with a weak D call TRBD1 (5 bases). V lost 6 bases to trimming and J lost 0 bases, with 12 bases between them. Germline V gene sequence: CDR1 SNHLY, CDR2 FYNNEI. CDR3 length: 15 residues.

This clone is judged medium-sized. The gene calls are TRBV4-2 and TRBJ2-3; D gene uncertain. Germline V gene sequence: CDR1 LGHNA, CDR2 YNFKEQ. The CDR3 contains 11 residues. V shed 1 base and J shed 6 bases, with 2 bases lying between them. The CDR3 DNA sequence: TGTGCCAGCAGCCAAGCGGATACGCAGTATTTT. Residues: CASSQADTQYF.

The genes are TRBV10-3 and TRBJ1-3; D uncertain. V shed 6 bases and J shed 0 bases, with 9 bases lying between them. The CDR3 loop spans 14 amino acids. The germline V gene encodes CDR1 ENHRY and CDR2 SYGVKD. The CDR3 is CAISQADSGNTIYF. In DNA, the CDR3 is TGTGCCATCAGCCAGGCTGACTCTGGAAACACCATATATTTT.

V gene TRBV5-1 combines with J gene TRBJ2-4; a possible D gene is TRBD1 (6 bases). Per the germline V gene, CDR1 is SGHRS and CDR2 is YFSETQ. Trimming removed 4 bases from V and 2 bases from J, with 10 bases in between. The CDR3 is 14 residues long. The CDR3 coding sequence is TGCGCCAGCAGCGAGGGGGATACCAAAAACATTCAGTACTTC. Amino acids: CASSEGDTKNIQYF. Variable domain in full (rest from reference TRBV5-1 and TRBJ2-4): KAGVTQTPRYLIKTRGQQVTLSCSPISGHRSVSWYQQTPGQGLQFLFEYFSETQRNKGNFPGRFSGRQFSNSRSEMNVSTLELGDSALYLCASSEGDTKNIQYFGAGTRLSVL.

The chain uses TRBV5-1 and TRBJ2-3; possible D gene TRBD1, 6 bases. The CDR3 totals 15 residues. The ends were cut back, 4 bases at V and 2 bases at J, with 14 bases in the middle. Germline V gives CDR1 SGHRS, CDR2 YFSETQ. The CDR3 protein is CASSLGRGDTDTQYF. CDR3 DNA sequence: TGCGCCAGCAGCCTCGGCAGGGGTGACACAGATACGCAGTATTTT.

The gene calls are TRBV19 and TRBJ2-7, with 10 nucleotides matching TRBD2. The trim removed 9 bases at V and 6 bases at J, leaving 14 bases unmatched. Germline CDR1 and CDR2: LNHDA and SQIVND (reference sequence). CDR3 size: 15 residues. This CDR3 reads CASRGLAGEFSEQYF. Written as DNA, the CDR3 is TGTGCCAGCAGGGGGCTAGCGGGAGAATTTAGCGAGCAGTACTTC.

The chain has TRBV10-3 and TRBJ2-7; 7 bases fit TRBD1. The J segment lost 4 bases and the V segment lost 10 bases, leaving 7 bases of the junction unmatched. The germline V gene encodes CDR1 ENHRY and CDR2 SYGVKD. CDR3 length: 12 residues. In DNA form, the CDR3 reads TGTGCCACCGGGACAGCAAAATACGAGCAGTACTTC. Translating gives CATGTAKYEQYF.

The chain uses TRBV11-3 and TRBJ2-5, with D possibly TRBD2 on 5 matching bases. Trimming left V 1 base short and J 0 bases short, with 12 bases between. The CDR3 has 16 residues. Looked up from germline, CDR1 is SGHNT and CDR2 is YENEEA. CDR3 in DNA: TGTGCCAGCAGCTTAGGGTCTGGGAGCCACCAAGAGACCCAGTACTTC. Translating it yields CASSLGSGSHQETQYF.

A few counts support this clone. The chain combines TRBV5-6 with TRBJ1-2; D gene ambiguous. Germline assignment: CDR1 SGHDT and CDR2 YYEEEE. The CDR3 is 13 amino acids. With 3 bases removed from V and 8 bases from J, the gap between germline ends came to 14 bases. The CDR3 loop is CASSSWERHGYTF. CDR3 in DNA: TGTGCCAGCAGCTCCTGGGAGAGGCACGGCTACACCTTC. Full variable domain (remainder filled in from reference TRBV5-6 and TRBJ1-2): DAGVTQSPTHLIKTRGQQVTLRCSPKSGHDTVSWYQQALGQGPQFIFQYYEEEERQRGNFPDRFSGHQFPNYSSELNVNALLLGDSALYLCASSSWERHGYTFGSGTRLTVV.

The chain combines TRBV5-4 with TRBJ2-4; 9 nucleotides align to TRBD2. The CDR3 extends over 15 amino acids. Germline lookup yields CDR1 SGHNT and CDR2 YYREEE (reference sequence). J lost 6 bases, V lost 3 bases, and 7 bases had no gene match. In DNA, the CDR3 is TGTGCCAGCAGCTCCGCGAGCGGGAGGAGAAACATTCAGTACTTC. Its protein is CASSSASGRRNIQYF.

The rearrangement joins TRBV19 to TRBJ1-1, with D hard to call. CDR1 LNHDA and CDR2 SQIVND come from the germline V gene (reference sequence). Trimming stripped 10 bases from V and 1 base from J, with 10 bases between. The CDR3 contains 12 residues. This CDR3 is CATRNSNTEAFF. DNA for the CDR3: TGTGCCACCCGAAACTCGAACACTGAAGCTTTCTTT. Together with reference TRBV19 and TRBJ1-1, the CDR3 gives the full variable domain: DGGITQSPKYLFRKEGQNVTLSCEQNLNHDAMYWYRQDPGQGLRLIYYSQIVNDFQKGDIAEGYSVSREKKESFPLTVTSAQKNPTAFYLCATRNSNTEAFFGQGTRLTVV.

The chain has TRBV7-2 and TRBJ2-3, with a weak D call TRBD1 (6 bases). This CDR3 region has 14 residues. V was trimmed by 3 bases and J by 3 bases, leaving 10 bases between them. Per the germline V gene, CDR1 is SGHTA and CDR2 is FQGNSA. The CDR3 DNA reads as TGTGCCAGCAGCTTCGGCAGGGGAACAGATACGCAGTATTTT. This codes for CASSFGRGTDTQYF.

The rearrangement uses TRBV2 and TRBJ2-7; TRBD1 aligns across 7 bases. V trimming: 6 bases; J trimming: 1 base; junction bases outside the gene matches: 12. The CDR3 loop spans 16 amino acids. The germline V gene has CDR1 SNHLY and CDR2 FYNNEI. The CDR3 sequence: CASRGTATLMSYEQYF. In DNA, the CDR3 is TGTGCCAGCAGAGGGACAGCCACCCTCATGTCCTACGAGCAGTACTTC. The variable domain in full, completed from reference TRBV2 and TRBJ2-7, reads EPEVTQTPSHQVTQMGQEVILRCVPISNHLYFYWYRQILGQKVEFLVSFYNNEISEKSEIFDDQFSVERPDGSNFTLKIRSTKLEDSAMYFCASRGTATLMSYEQYFGPGTRLTVT.

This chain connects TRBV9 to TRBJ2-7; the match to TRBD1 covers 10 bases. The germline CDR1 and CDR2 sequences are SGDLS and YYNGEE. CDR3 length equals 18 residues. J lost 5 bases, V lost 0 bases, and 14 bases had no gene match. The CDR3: CASSVAPSPGTGDNEQYF. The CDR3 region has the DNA TGTGCCAGCAGCGTAGCTCCATCTCCCGGGACAGGGGATAACGAGCAGTACTTC.

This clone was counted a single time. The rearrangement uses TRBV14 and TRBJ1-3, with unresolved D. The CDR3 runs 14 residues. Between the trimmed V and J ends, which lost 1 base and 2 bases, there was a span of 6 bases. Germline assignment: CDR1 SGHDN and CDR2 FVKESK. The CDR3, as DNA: TGTGCCAGCAGCCAAGGCGTCCCTGGAAACACCATATATTTT. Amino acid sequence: CASSQGVPGNTIYF.

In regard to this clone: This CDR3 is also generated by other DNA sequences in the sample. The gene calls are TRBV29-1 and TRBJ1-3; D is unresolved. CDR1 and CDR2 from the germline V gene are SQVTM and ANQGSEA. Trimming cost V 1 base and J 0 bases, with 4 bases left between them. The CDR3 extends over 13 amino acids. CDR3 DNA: TGCAGCGTTGAAGGGCTCTCTGGAAACACCATATATTTT. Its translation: CSVEGLSGNTIYF.

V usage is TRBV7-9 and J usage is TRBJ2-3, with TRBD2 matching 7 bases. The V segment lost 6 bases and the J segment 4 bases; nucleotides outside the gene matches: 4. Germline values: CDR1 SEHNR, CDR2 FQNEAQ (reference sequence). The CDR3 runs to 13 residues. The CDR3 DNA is TGTGCCAGCAGTGAACGGGGGGCAGATACGCAGTATTTT. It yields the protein CASSERGADTQYF.

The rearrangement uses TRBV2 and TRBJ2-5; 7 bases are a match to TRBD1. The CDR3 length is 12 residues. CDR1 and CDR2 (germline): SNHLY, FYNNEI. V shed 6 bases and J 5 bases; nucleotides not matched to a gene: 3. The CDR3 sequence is CASSLDRETQYF. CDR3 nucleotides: TGTGCCAGCAGCCTGGACAGGGAGACCCAGTACTTC.

The CDR3 region has the DNA TGCAGCGTCGCCAGGTACAGGAAGCTAGGGTACGAGCAGTACTTC. It encodes CSVARYRKLGYEQYF. This chain connects TRBV29-1 to TRBJ2-7, with D tentatively TRBD1 (5 bases). Germline V gene lookup returns CDR1 SQVTM and CDR2 ANQGSEA. V was shortened by 6 bases and J by 4 bases, with 22 bases between the two germline ends. The CDR3 is 15 amino acids.

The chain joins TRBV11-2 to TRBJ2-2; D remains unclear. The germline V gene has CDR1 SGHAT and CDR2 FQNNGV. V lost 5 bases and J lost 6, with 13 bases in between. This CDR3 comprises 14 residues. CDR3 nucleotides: TGTGCCAGCAGCCGCCTAATGGTCGCCGGGGAGCTGTTTTTT. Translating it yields CASSRLMVAGELFF. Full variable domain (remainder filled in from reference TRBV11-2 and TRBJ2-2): EAGVAQSPRYKIIEKRQSVAFWCNPISGHATLYWYQQILGQGPKLLIQFQNNGVVDDSQLPKDRFSAERLKGVDSTLKIQPAKLEDSAVYLCASSRLMVAGELFFGEGSRLTVL.

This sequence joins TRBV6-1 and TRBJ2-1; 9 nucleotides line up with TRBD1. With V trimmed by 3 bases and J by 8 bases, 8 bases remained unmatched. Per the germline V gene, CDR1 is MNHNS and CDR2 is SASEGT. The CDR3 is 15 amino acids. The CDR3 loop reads CASSELGTGLDEQFF. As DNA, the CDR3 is TGTGCCAGCAGTGAGCTAGGGACAGGGTTGGATGAGCAGTTCTTC.

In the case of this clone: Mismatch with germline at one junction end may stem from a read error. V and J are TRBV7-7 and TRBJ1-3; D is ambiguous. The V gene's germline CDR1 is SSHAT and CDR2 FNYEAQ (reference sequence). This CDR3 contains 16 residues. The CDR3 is CASSPHLGSYGNTIYF. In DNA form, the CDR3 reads TGTGCTAGCAGCCCACATTTGGGTAGCTACGGAAACACCATATATTTT.

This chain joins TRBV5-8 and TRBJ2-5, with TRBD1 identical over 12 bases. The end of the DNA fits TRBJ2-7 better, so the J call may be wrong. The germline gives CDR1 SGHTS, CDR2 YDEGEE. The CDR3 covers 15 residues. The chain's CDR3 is CASSWGDRGLNEQYF. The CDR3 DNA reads TGTGCCAGCAGCTGGGGGGACAGGGGGCTCAACGAGCAGTACTTC.

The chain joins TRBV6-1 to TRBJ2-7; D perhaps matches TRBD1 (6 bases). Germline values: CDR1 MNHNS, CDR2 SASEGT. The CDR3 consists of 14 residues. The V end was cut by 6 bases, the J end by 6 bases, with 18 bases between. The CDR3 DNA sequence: TGTGCCAGCAGCGGGGACCAGGGGATCGGCGAGCAGTACTTC. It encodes CASSGDQGIGEQYF.